The 32 T cell receptor beta chains below come from one sample, sequenced in a study of cytomegalovirus exposure and HLA in healthy donors. The PCR made use of 60 Vbeta and 13 Jbeta primers. The assay was immunoSEQ multiplex PCR, and TCRdb's table has in-frame clones only and misses some. The sample has tens of thousands of clones, approximately 90% seen once. Sequencing was carried out using PBMCs. The receptor source for this set is a woman in her thirties or forties in good health and CMV-seropositive.

The chain is built from TRBV19 and TRBJ2-5; 7 nucleotides agree with TRBD1. Judging by the DNA end, TRBJ2-7 fits better; the J call may be wrong. This CDR3 region has 13 residues. Germline V gene sequence: CDR1 LNHDA, CDR2 SQIVND (reference sequence). In DNA, the CDR3 is TGTGCCAGTAGCCTACAGGGGAGAAACGAGCAGTACTTC. Its translation is CASSLQGRNEQYF.

V gene TRBV4-2 combines with J gene TRBJ1-2; D may be TRBD1 (5 bases). This CDR3 region has 12 residues. The germline CDR1 and CDR2 sequences are LGHNA and YNFKEQ. Between the trimmed V and J ends, which lost 4 bases and 6 bases, there was a span of 9 bases. CDR3 amino acids: CASSPTGHGYTF. The CDR3 bases are TGTGCCAGCAGCCCTACAGGCCATGGCTACACCTTC.

The chain combines TRBV5-4 with TRBJ2-3; D gene unclear. CDR1 is SGHNT, CDR2 YYREEE, per germline (reference sequence). The germline V and J ends were trimmed by 0 bases and 10 bases, with 12 bases remaining between them. The CDR3 runs 13 residues. The CDR3 DNA sequence: TGTGCCAGCAGCTTGGAGCGCGTCAAAGCGCAGTATTTT. Its protein product is CASSLERVKAQYF.

This chain joins TRBV18 and TRBJ1-2, with 8 bases identical to TRBD1. Trimming took 0 bases from V and 3 from J; bases not matched to a gene: 9. The germline gives CDR1 KGHSH, CDR2 LQKENI. This CDR3 spans 17 amino acids. The CDR3 DNA follows: TGTGCCAGCTCACCACCTGGACAGGGTAGTGGGCACTATGGCTACACCTTC. The encoded protein is CASSPPGQGSGHYGYTF.

The CDR3 nucleotides read TGTGCCAGTAGTATCGACAGGGTTTATGGCTACACCTTC. Protein sequence: CASSIDRVYGYTF. The chain joins TRBV19 to TRBJ1-2; the match to TRBD1 covers 7 bases. The CDR3 spans 13 residues. Germline CDR1 LNHDA, CDR2 SQIVND (reference sequence). J lost 5 bases, V lost 3 bases, and 3 bases had no gene match.

The chain recombines TRBV4-1 with TRBJ1-2; D is possibly TRBD1 (6 bases). The ends were cut back, 0 bases at V and 4 bases at J, with 15 bases in the middle. Looked up from germline, CDR1 is MGHRA and CDR2 is YSYEKL. The CDR3 length is 16 residues. CDR3 residues: CASSQDWTVRTYGYTF. For the CDR3, the DNA is TGCGCCAGCAGCCAAGATTGGACAGTTAGGACCTATGGCTACACCTTC.

To note about this clone: Because the CDR3 is missing its conserved closing phenylalanine or tryptophan, this is likely a read error. This chain connects TRBV11-2 to TRBJ2-7, with D possibly matching TRBD2 (6 bases). CDR3 length: 13 residues. The germline V gene encodes CDR1 SGHAT and CDR2 FQNNGV. Deletions cut 3 bases from V and 3 bases from J, with 9 bases between. Here the CDR3 reads CASSLSGFYEQYL. The CDR3 bases are TGTGCCAGCAGCTTGAGCGGGTTCTACGAGCAGTACCTC.

The chain combines TRBV14 with TRBJ1-1; TRBD1 matches 8 bases. In germline, CDR1 is SGHDN, CDR2 FVKESK. V was clipped by 3 bases and J by 5 bases; unmatched bases: 8. The CDR3 is 15 amino acids. CDR3 sequence reads: CASSHRLTGGTEAFF. The CDR3, as DNA: TGTGCCAGCAGCCATCGCCTTACAGGGGGGACTGAAGCTTTCTTT.

This clone was detected only a few times. This chain uses TRBV2 with TRBJ2-1, with 10 bases fitting TRBD2. The V gene end was trimmed by 3 bases and the J gene end by 14 bases; junction bases not matched to a gene: 7. Germline V gives CDR1 SNHLY, CDR2 FYNNEI. The CDR3 extends over 13 amino acids. The CDR3 sequence is CASSESLAGVKFF. CDR3 sequence (DNA): TGTGCCAGCAGTGAGTCCCTAGCGGGGGTCAAGTTCTTC. Full variable domain (outside the CDR3, taken from reference TRBV2 and TRBJ2-1): EPEVTQTPSHQVTQMGQEVILRCVPISNHLYFYWYRQILGQKVEFLVSFYNNEISEKSEIFDDQFSVERPDGSNFTLKIRSTKLEDSAMYFCASSESLAGVKFFGPGTRLTVL.

This rearrangement joins TRBV27 to TRBJ2-5; D is possibly TRBD1 (6 bases). Trimming cost V 8 bases and J 1 base, with 14 bases left between them. The CDR3 totals 14 residues. Germline loops: CDR1 MNHEY, CDR2 SMNVEV (reference sequence). The CDR3 DNA follows: TGTGCCAGCGTTGGGACAACAATCCAAGAGACCCAGTACTTC. Residues: CASVGTTIQETQYF.

The chain couples TRBV27 to TRBJ1-5; D perhaps matches TRBD1 (6 bases). CDR1 is MNHEY, CDR2 SMNVEV, per germline (reference sequence). Trimming took off 6 bases at V and 1 base at J, with 13 bases between the two ends. CDR3 size: 15 residues. Written as DNA, the CDR3 is TGTGCCAGCAGACCCCAGACAGGCAGCAATCAGCCCCAGCATTTT. This encodes CASRPQTGSNQPQHF.

The chain combines TRBV27 with TRBJ1-1, with D possibly TRBD1 on 5 matching bases. Trimming pared 2 bases from V and 1 base from J, leaving 11 bases between. The CDR3 spans 15 residues. Germline assignment: CDR1 MNHEY and CDR2 SMNVEV (reference sequence). For the CDR3, the DNA is TGTGCCAGCAGTTTAATAGGGGCCGGGAACACTGAAGCTTTCTTT. Its translation: CASSLIGAGNTEAFF.

The rearrangement joins TRBV5-1 to TRBJ2-7; the match to TRBD1 covers 11 bases. Trimming cost V 6 bases and J 0 bases; bases outside gene matches: 8. Germline CDR1 and CDR2: SGHRS and YFSETQ. This CDR3 spans 16 amino acids. The CDR3 sequence: CASTEGQGGYSYEQYF. DNA of the CDR3: TGCGCCAGCACCGAGGGACAGGGGGGTTACTCCTACGAGCAGTACTTC.

The genes are TRBV27 and TRBJ2-1; 8 bases are shared with TRBD2. This CDR3 contains 14 residues. Germline V lookup: CDR1 MNHEY, CDR2 SMNVEV (reference sequence). The V segment lost 8 bases and the J segment 4 bases; nucleotides outside the gene matches: 7. The CDR3 region has the DNA TGTGCCAGCTCCCGGGGGGGCTTTTACAATGAGCAGTTCTTC. Encoded protein: CASSRGGFYNEQFF.

This clone has only one observation. The chain employs TRBV7-3 and TRBJ2-5, with D possibly matching TRBD1 (6 bases). Trimming took 4 bases from V and 2 from J, leaving 11 bases between them. This CDR3 contains 14 residues. Germline assignment: CDR1 SGHTA and CDR2 FQGTGA. CDR3 sequence (DNA): TGTGCCAGCAGCTCTACAGGGCTGCAAGAGACCCAGTACTTC. Protein: CASSSTGLQETQYF.

V is TRBV7-9 and J is TRBJ2-2, with a possible D match to TRBD2 (6 bases). This CDR3 has 15 amino acids. The germline CDR1 and CDR2 sequences are SEHNR and FQNEAQ (reference sequence). Here the CDR3 reads CASGRGLTNTGELFF. CDR3 in DNA: TGTGCGAGCGGACGGGGGTTAACGAACACCGGGGAGCTGTTTTTT.

The rearrangement links TRBV10-2 to TRBJ1-2, with 8 bases that match TRBD1. Trimming removed 1 base from V and 2 bases from J; junction bases left unmatched: 3. The CDR3 totals 15 residues. Looked up from germline, CDR1 is WSHSY and CDR2 is SAAADI. CDR3: CASSEFGQGNYGYTF. DNA of the CDR3: TGCGCCAGCAGTGAGTTCGGACAGGGCAACTATGGCTACACCTTC.

The genes are TRBV19 and TRBJ2-6; a weak D match, TRBD1 (6 bases). Trimming pared 9 bases from V and 2 bases from J, leaving 17 bases between. The CDR3 contains 16 residues. The germline CDR1 and CDR2 sequences are LNHDA and SQIVND (reference sequence). The DNA of the CDR3 is TGTGCCAGCCTCTCCCGGACAGCCGCTGGGGCCAACGTCCTGACTTTC. This gives the protein CASLSRTAAGANVLTF. Drawing the rest from reference TRBV19 and TRBJ2-6, the complete variable domain is DGGITQSPKYLFRKEGQNVTLSCEQNLNHDAMYWYRQDPGQGLRLIYYSQIVNDFQKGDIAEGYSVSREKKESFPLTVTSAQKNPTAFYLCASLSRTAAGANVLTFGAGSRLTVL.

This CDR3 is CASSFWTGSNSPLHF. The CDR3 DNA is TGTGCCAGCAGTTTCTGGACAGGGAGTAATTCACCCCTCCACTTT. The rearrangement uses TRBV27 and TRBJ1-6; 8 nucleotides agree with TRBD1. With V trimmed by 3 bases and J by 6 bases, 4 bases remained unmatched. Germline loops: CDR1 MNHEY, CDR2 SMNVEV (reference sequence). The CDR3 sequence is 15 residues long.

In DNA form, the CDR3 reads TGCGCCAGCAGCCACGGAGCGGGGGGGTCCTACGAGCAGTACTTC. As protein: CASSHGAGGSYEQYF. The chain couples TRBV4-1 to TRBJ2-7; 10 nucleotides agree with TRBD2. From germline, CDR1 is MGHRA and CDR2 YSYEKL. There are 15 residues in the CDR3. The trim removed 3 bases at V and 1 base at J, leaving 3 bases unmatched.

The chain combines TRBV4-3 with TRBJ2-5; 9 bases are a match to TRBD2. J was trimmed by 4 bases and V by 0 bases; bases with no gene match: 6. The CDR3 covers 16 residues. Germline V gene data show CDR1 as LGHNA and CDR2 as YSLEER. The CDR3 nucleotides read TGCGCCAGCAGCCAAGAAGGGCGGGGGGGATCAGAGACCCAGTACTTC. Protein: CASSQEGRGGSETQYF.

The chain has TRBV6-5 and TRBJ1-4, with D possibly being TRBD1 (5 bases). The CDR3 totals 13 residues. Germline V gives CDR1 MNHEY, CDR2 SVGAGI. Trimming shortened V by 6 bases and J by 3 bases, and 8 bases separated the two germline ends. CDR3: CASSGGSNEKLFF. CDR3 nucleotide sequence: TGTGCCAGCAGCGGGGGGTCTAATGAAAAACTGTTTTTT.

This clone was seen a few times. This sequence joins TRBV5-8 and TRBJ1-1; possible D gene TRBD1, 5 bases. This CDR3 comprises 14 residues. Germline V lookup: CDR1 SGHTS, CDR2 YDEGEE. Trimming removed 3 bases from V and 1 base from J, with 10 bases in between. In DNA, the CDR3 is TGTGCCAGCAGCTCCACAGGACAGAACACTGAAGCTTTCTTT. Residues: CASSSTGQNTEAFF.

This chain uses TRBV5-1 with TRBJ2-7; possibly TRBD1 for D (5 bases). Germline CDR1 is SGHRS and CDR2 is YFSETQ. V was cut by 1 base and J by 1 base, with 9 bases left in between. There are 14 residues in the CDR3. CDR3 DNA sequence: TGCGCCAGCAGCTTGATACAGGCATCCTACGAGCAGTACTTC. Encoded protein: CASSLIQASYEQYF.

Here the CDR3 reads CASSEIGATVGSPLHF. For the CDR3, the DNA is TGTGCCAGCAGTGAAATAGGGGCCACAGTAGGGTCACCCCTCCACTTT. V gene TRBV6-1 combines with J gene TRBJ1-6, with D possibly TRBD1 on 5 matching bases. The V and J ends lost 2 bases and 10 bases respectively, with 18 bases between them. CDR3 length: 16 amino acids. Germline CDR1 is MNHNS and CDR2 is SASEGT.

This clone turned up a few times. V and J are TRBV5-4 and TRBJ2-2; a weak D match, TRBD2 (5 bases). V lost 4 bases to trimming and J lost 2 bases, with 12 bases between them. Germline values: CDR1 SGHNT, CDR2 YYREEE (reference sequence). This CDR3 region has 15 residues. Here the CDR3 reads CASSKEADNTGELFF. CDR3 nucleotide sequence: TGTGCCAGCAGCAAGGAGGCGGATAACACCGGGGAGCTGTTTTTT.

The gene calls are TRBV28 and TRBJ2-1; a possible D gene is TRBD2 (7 bases). From germline, CDR1 is MDHEN and CDR2 SYDVKM. The CDR3 contains 15 residues. The germline V and J ends were trimmed by 3 bases and 8 bases, with 17 bases remaining between them. The CDR3 here is CASSLDGGPVYEQFF. For the CDR3, the DNA is TGTGCCAGCAGTTTGGACGGGGGGCCGGTCTATGAGCAGTTCTTC.

This clone appeared a few times. This chain links TRBV7-2 with TRBJ2-7, with TRBD2 as a possible D gene (6 bases). Trimming left V 5 bases short and J 3 bases short, with 20 bases between. This CDR3 contains 16 residues. Germline values: CDR1 SGHTA, CDR2 FQGNSA. The CDR3 spells CASSMESGTGVYEQYF. The CDR3 nucleotides are TGTGCCAGCAGCATGGAATCCGGGACTGGGGTCTACGAGCAGTACTTC.

The chain carries TRBV28 and TRBJ1-1; D unresolved. V was pared by 6 bases and J by 3 bases, with 17 bases between. The germline V gene encodes CDR1 MDHEN and CDR2 SYDVKM. CDR3 size: 15 residues. The CDR3 reads CASRGASGGDTEAFF. In DNA form, the CDR3 reads TGTGCCAGCAGAGGCGCGTCAGGCGGGGACACTGAAGCTTTCTTT. The full variable domain, in which reference TRBV28 and TRBJ1-1 provide the parts outside the CDR3, is DVKVTQSSRYLVKRTGEKVFLECVQDMDHENMFWYRQDPGLGLRLIYFSYDVKMKEKGDIPEGYSVSREKKERFSLILESASTNQTSMYLCASRGASGGDTEAFFGQGTRLTVV.

Here the CDR3 reads CASSVRAGQGFYTEAFF. The DNA for the CDR3 is TGTGCCAGCAGCGTAAGGGCGGGACAGGGGTTTTACACTGAAGCTTTCTTT. V is TRBV9 and J is TRBJ1-1; 10 positions match TRBD1. CDR3 length: 17 amino acids. Germline V gives CDR1 SGDLS, CDR2 YYNGEE. Unmatched junction bases numbered 9, after V lost 1 base and J lost 3 bases.

The gene calls are TRBV5-6 and TRBJ1-2; D perhaps matches TRBD1 (6 bases). Germline assignment: CDR1 SGHDT and CDR2 YYEEEE. The CDR3 sequence is 13 residues long. Trimming pared 0 bases from V and 6 bases from J, leaving 9 bases between. For the CDR3, the DNA is TGTGCCAGCAGCTTGGACAGGGCGAATGGCTACACCTTC. It codes for CASSLDRANGYTF.

V and J are TRBV2 and TRBJ2-3, with 9 bases lining up with TRBD2. Germline loops: CDR1 SNHLY, CDR2 FYNNEI. There are 16 residues in the CDR3. The ends lost 6 bases at V and 7 bases at J; junction bases unmatched: 14. This chain's CDR3 is CASSQRGGGVTHTQYF. The CDR3 DNA sequence: TGTGCCAGCAGCCAAAGGGGCGGGGGGGTGACCCATACGCAGTATTTT. Using reference TRBV2 and TRBJ2-3 for the parts outside the CDR3, the full variable domain is EPEVTQTPSHQVTQMGQEVILRCVPISNHLYFYWYRQILGQKVEFLVSFYNNEISEKSEIFDDQFSVERPDGSNFTLKIRSTKLEDSAMYFCASSQRGGGVTHTQYFGPGTRLTVL.